The source of this T cell receptor (beta chain) is a study of blood T cell repertoires in COVID-19. As handled by the study authors: Estimated nucleated cell counts came from reference gene primer amplification. Profiling relied on immunoSEQ multiplex PCR, and the TCRdb table lists in-frame clones only, not all of them. V, J and clone size are those of that table, while D and trimming were read from the DNA. The sample shows 200,000 or so clones, around 80% of them seen only once. This CDR3 is 15 amino acids long. The V gene lost 6 bases and the J gene lost 1 base, with 13 bases spanning the gap. Germline lookup yields CDR1 ENHRY and CDR2 SYGVKD.

This chain joins TRBV10-3 and TRBJ2-1; possible D gene TRBD2, 5 bases. Sequenced sample: peripheral blood. The origin of this receptor is a middle-aged man who had recovered from COVID-19. CDR3 protein: CAIRQRSPSYNEQFF. The CDR3 coding sequence is TGTGCCATCAGACAGCGGAGTCCTTCCTACAATGAGCAGTTCTTC.